This TCR beta chain was found in a study of PD-1 blockade in classical Hodgkin lymphoma. TCRdb's table, derived via immunoSEQ multiplex PCR, lists solely in-frame clones and lacks some. The table records about 97,000 clones, around 80% of them present only once. Every single patient, without exception, relapsed after autologous stem cell transplantation, and brentuximab vedotin exposure varied. The specimen comprised peripheral blood mononuclear cells (PBMCs), sampled at baseline. The clonotype originates from a human donor with classical Hodgkin lymphoma.

CDR3 sequence reads: CSARLGETQYF. The CDR3, as DNA: TGCAGTGCTAGACTAGGGGAGACCCAGTACTTC. This rearrangement joins TRBV20-1 to TRBJ2-5; D unresolved. Germline lookup yields CDR1 DFQATT and CDR2 SNEGSKA (reference sequence). V was trimmed by 2 bases and J by 5 bases, leaving 6 bases between them. The length of the CDR3 is 11 residues.